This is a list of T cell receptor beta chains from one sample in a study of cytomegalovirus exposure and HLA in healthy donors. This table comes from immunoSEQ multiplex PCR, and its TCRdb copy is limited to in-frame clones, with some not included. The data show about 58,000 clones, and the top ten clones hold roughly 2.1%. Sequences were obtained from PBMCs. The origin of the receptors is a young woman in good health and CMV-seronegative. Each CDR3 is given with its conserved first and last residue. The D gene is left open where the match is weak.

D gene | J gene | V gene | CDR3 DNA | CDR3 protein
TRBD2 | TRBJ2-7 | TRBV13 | TGTGCCAGCAGCTTAGATGTCGGGGGGTACGAGCAGTACTTC | CASSLDVGGYEQYF
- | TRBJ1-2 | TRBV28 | TGTGCCAGCACGTTGGGAGTCTACGGGGGCTACACCTTC | CASTLGVYGGYTF
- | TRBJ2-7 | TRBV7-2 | TGTGCCAGCAGCATACAGGCCTCCTACGAGCAGTACTTC | CASSIQASYEQYF
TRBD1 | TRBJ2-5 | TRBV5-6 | TGTGCCAGCAGCTTGGCCCTGGGACAGCAAGAGACCCAGTACTTC | CASSLALGQQETQYF
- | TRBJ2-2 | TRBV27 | TGTGCCAGCAGTCTCGACCCCGGACAGTACACCGGGGAGCTGTTTTTT | CASSLDPGQYTGELFF
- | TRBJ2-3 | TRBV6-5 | TGTGCCAGCAGCCCAAACACAGATACGCAGTATTTT | CASSPNTDTQYF
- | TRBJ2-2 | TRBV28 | TGTGCCAGCATTCCACCGGGTGTGAACAGGGCGGCAGGGGAGCTGTTTTTT | CASIPPGVNRAAGELFF
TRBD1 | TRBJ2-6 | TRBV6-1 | TGTGCCAGCAGTCCAGGGGGCTCTGGGGCCAACGTCCTGACTTTC | CASSPGGSGANVLTF
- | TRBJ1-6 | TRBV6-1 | TGTGCCAGCAGTGAAGCGGGGGGGCGGACCTTCATACTCCACTTT | CASSEAGGRTFILHF
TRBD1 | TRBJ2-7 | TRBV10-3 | TGTGCCATCAGTGAGAGAGGACAGGGAGCCTACGAGCAGTACTTC | CAISERGQGAYEQYF
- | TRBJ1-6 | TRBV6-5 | TGTGCCAGCAGTATCCGACAGACCTATAATTCACCCCTACACTTT | CASSIRQTYNSPLHF
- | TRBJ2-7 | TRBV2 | TGTGCCAGCAGCTATATTGGAACGGCGGCCGAGCAGTACTTC | CASSYIGTAAEQYF
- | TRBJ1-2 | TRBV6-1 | TGTGCCAGCAGTGAAGATCCAGGGCTCTTCTATGGCTACACCTTC | CASSEDPGLFYGYTF
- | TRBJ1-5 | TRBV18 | TGTGCCAGCTCACTTCAAACCACCGCCGGGGTAGATCAGCCCCAGCATTTT | CASSLQTTAGVDQPQHF
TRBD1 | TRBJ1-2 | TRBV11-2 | TGTGCCAGCAGCTTCACTAGGACAGGGAATAATGGCTACACCTTC | CASSFTRTGNNGYTF
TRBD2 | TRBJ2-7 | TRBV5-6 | TGTGCCAGCAGACCGGGACTAGCGACCACCTACGAGCAGTACTTC | CASRPGLATTYEQYF
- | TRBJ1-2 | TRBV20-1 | TGCAGTGCTAGGACGGGCTATGGCTACACCTTC | CSARTGYGYTF
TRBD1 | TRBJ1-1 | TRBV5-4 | TGTGCCAGCAGCCCAGGGGGCAGGACTGAAGCTTTCTTT | CASSPGGRTEAFF
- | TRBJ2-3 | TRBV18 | TGTGCCAGCTCACAATATGGCGATACGCAGTATTTT | CASSQYGDTQYF
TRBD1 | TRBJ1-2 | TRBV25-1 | TGTGCCAGCAGTGACGGCTGGCGCCTCGACAGGGGGCACGGCTACACCTTC | CASSDGWRLDRGHGYTF
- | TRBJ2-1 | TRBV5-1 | TGCGCCAGCAGCTTGGAAGTCCGGCGGTCCAATGAGCAGTTCTTC | CASSLEVRRSNEQFF
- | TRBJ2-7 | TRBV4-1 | TGCGCCAGCAGCCTTGACAGACCCTACGAGCAGTACTTC | CASSLDRPYEQYF
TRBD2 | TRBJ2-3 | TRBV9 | TGTGCCAGCAGCGTAGCTATCCGGGGGGGCACAGATACGCAGTATTTT | CASSVAIRGGTDTQYF
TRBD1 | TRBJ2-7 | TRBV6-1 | TGTGCCAGCAGACCACAGGGGGACGTTACCTACGAGCAGTACTTC | CASRPQGDVTYEQYF
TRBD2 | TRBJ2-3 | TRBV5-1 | TGCGCCAGCAGCTTGGGCGGGGGGGACACAGATACGCAGTATTTT | CASSLGGGDTDTQYF
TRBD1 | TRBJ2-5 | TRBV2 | TGTGCCAGCCGGGACAGGGGACCTAAGACCCAGTACTTC | CASRDRGPKTQYF
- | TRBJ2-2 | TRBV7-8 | TGTGCCAGCAGCTTCCTAGTTGGGTCCGGGGAGCTGTTTTTT | CASSFLVGSGELFF
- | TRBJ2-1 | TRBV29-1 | TGCAGCGTTCCCATGGAGGCAACCCTAGGGAATGAGCAGTTCTTC | CSVPMEATLGNEQFF
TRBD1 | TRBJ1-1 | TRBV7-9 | TGTGCCAGCACCGCTTACGCTGGACAGGGAGGGACTGAAGCTTTCTTT | CASTAYAGQGGTEAFF
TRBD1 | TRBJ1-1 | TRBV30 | TGTGCCTGGGGGACAGGGGTGAACACTGAAGCTTTCTTT | CAWGTGVNTEAFF
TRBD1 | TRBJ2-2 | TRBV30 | TGTGCCTGGAGTTTCCGGGACAGGGACACCGGGGAGCTGTTTTTT | CAWSFRDRDTGELFF
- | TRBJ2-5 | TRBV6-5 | TGTGCCAGCAGTATGACTGGCTACCCTCCAGAGACCCAGTACTTC | CASSMTGYPPETQYF
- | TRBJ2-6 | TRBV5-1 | TGCGCCAGCAGCTTAATCGTTGGGGCCAACGTCCTGACTTTC | CASSLIVGANVLTF
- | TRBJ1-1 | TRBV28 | TGTGCCAGCAGTTCACAGGGGAACACTGAAGCTTTCTTT | CASSSQGNTEAFF
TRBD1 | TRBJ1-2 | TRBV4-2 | TGTGCCAGCAGCCAAGCGGACAGGGACTATGGCTACACCTTC | CASSQADRDYGYTF
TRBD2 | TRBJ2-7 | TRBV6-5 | TGTGCCAGCAGACCGGCGGGAGTTACATCGTCAGTGCAGTACTTC | CASRPAGVTSSVQYF
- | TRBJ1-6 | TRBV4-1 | TGCGCCAGCAGCCAACCTAGCCTGTATAATTCACCCCTCCACTTT | CASSQPSLYNSPLHF
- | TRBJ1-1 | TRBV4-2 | TGTGCCAGCAGCCTACAGGGACAGAACACTGAAGCTTTCTTT | CASSLQGQNTEAFF
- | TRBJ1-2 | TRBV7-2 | TGTGCCAGCAGCTTAGATCCCACCGGGGTCTATGGCTACACCTTC | CASSLDPTGVYGYTF
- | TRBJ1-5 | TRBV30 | TGTGCCTGGAGGCAAGGGGCCCTTGGAGGGCAGCCCCAGCATTTT | CAWRQGALGGQPQHF
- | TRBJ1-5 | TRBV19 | TGTGCCAGTAGTGTCCAGGGTATATTTGGTCAGCCCCAGCATTTT | CASSVQGIFGQPQHF
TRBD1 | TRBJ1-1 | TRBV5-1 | TGCGCCAGCGGCCCCGGGACAGGGAACACTGAAGCTTTCTTT | CASGPGTGNTEAFF
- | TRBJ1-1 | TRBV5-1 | TGCGCCAGCAGCTTGGCAGGGGTGGTAGCTTTCTTT | CASSLAGVVAFF
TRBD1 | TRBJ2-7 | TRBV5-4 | TGTGCCAGCAGCTTACCAGGGGGCAACTACGAGCAGTACTTC | CASSLPGGNYEQYF
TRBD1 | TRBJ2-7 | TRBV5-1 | TGCGCCAGCAGCCCCGGGACAGGGATCGCCTACGAGCAGTACTTC | CASSPGTGIAYEQYF
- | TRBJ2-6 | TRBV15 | TGTGCCACGAGACAGCCTTCTGGGGCCAACGTCCTGACTTTC | CATRQPSGANVLTF
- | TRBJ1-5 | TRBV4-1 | TGCGCCAGCAGCCAAGAGAGCAGGGACAATCAGCCCCAGCATTTT | CASSQESRDNQPQHF
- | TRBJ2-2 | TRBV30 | TGTGCCTGGAGTGTAAGGGGGAGGGAAACCGGGGAGCTGTTTTTT | CAWSVRGRETGELFF
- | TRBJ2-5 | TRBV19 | TGTGCCAGTAGTCAAACAGGGTCCGGAGAGACCCAGTACTTC | CASSQTGSGETQYF
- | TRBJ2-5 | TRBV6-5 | TGTGCCAGCAGACTCAGGGGAGGGGAGACCCAGTACTTC | CASRLRGGETQYF
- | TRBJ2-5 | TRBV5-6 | TGTGCCAGCACCAGGGGACCAGCACAAGAGACCCAGTACTTC | CASTRGPAQETQYF
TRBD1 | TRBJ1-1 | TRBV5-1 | TGCGCCAGCAGCTGGGGGGACAGGTTAGAAGTGGGTACTGAAGCTTTCTTT | CASSWGDRLEVGTEAFF
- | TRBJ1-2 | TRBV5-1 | TGCGCCAGCAGCTCTCCAACAGGTGGCGGTAACTATGGCTACACCTTC | CASSSPTGGGNYGYTF